This TCR beta chain stems from a study of T cell changes during pregnancy in multiple sclerosis. Trimming cost V 5 bases and J 7 bases; bases outside gene matches: 7. CDR1 is SGHTA and CDR2 is FQGTGA in the germline V gene. This CDR3 spans 15 amino acids. Using immunoSEQ multiplex PCR, the repertoire was profiled, and TCRdb retains in-frame clones only, with some absent. The sample lists around 74,000 clones, approximately 91% occurring once. The sequences come from peripheral blood, collected before pregnancy. The chain employs TRBV7-3 and TRBJ2-1; the match to TRBD2 covers 11 bases. The clonotype comes from a female donor with multiple sclerosis, enrolled in a pregnancy study. In DNA form, the CDR3 reads TGTGCCAGCAGCCCGGTAGCGGGGGGGCGGAATGAGCAGTTCTTC. It specifies CASSPVAGGRNEQFF.